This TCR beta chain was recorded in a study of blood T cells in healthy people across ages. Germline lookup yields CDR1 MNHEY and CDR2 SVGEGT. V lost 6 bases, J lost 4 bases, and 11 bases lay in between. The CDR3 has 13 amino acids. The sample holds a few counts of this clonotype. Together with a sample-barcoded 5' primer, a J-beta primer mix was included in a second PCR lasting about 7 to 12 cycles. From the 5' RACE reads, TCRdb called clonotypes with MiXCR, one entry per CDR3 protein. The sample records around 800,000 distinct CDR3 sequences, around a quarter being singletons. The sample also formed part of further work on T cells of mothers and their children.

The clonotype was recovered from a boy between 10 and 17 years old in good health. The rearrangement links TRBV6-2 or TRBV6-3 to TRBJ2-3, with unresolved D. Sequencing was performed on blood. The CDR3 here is CASREPDPDTQYF. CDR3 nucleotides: TGTGCCAGCAGGGAGCCAGATCCAGATACGCAGTATTTT.